Shown below are 26 T cell receptor beta chains from a single sample sequenced in a study of OX40 agonist ivuxolimab in advanced cancers. The repertoire was sequenced with immunoSEQ multiplex PCR; TCRdb's copy has only in-frame clones and lacks some. The sample has almost 20,000 clones, 86% seen once. Source: CD4+ or CD8+ T cells sorted from blood, taken in a trial of the OX40 agonist ivuxolimab. The receptors shown here come from an adult with an advanced solid tumor such as melanoma, head and neck, liver or kidney cancer.

This clone is labeled medium-sized. The chain uses TRBV19 and TRBJ1-5, with 7 bases lining up with TRBD1. Looked up from germline, CDR1 is LNHDA and CDR2 is SQIVND (reference sequence). Unmatched junction bases numbered 2, after V lost 3 bases and J lost 0 bases. CDR3 length: 15 residues. CDR3 residues: CASSMTGLSNQPQHF. The CDR3 DNA reads TGTGCCAGTAGTATGACAGGGCTTAGCAATCAGCCCCAGCATTTT.

The rearrangement uses TRBV6-5 and TRBJ1-2; 10 nucleotides match TRBD1. Germline CDR1 reads MNHEY; CDR2 reads SVGAGI. After removal of 6 bases from V and 8 bases from J, the junction contained 12 bases not matched to a gene. The CDR3 sequence is 15 residues long. The CDR3 nucleotides read TGTGCCAGCAGAAAGGGGCTGACAGGGGGCCACGGCTACACCTTC. Its protein product is CASRKGLTGGHGYTF.

The genes are TRBV11-3 and TRBJ2-1; no definite D call. Trimming shortened V by 5 bases and J by 6 bases, and 11 bases separated the two germline ends. The germline V gene encodes CDR1 SGHNT and CDR2 YENEEA. CDR3 length equals 13 residues. This CDR3 is CASSPRLGNEQFF. The CDR3 coding sequence is TGTGCCAGCAGCCCCCGCCTTGGCAATGAGCAGTTCTTC.

CDR3 DNA sequence: TGCGCCAGCAGCCAAGATGGCCGTCTAGCGGGCAACAATGAGCAGTTCTTC. Translating it yields CASSQDGRLAGNNEQFF. The chain employs TRBV4-3 and TRBJ2-1; 8 bases agree with TRBD2. This CDR3 comprises 17 residues. With V trimmed by 0 bases and J by 5 bases, 9 bases remained unmatched. Germline V gives CDR1 LGHNA, CDR2 YSLEER.

The table lists this clone with a count of one. This chain joins TRBV9 and TRBJ2-7, with 7 bases identical to TRBD2. The length of the CDR3 is 15 residues. With V trimmed by 0 bases and J by 3 bases, 6 bases remained unmatched. Germline lookup yields CDR1 SGDLS and CDR2 YYNGEE. The CDR3 sequence is CASSVGSGLHYEQYF. CDR3 nucleotide sequence: TGTGCCAGCAGCGTAGGTAGCGGGCTCCACTACGAGCAGTACTTC.

This chain uses TRBV7-2 with TRBJ2-1; D remains ambiguous. This CDR3 region has 15 residues. V lost 1 base and J lost 2, with 9 bases in between. CDR1 SGHTA and CDR2 FQGNSA come from the germline V gene. The CDR3 DNA is TGTGCCAGCAGCTTAGGATTAGGACCCTACAATGAGCAGTTCTTC. This translates into CASSLGLGPYNEQFF.

The chain joins TRBV25-1 to TRBJ1-3; D call uncertain. The CDR3 sequence is 14 residues long. Germline values: CDR1 MGHDK, CDR2 SYGVNS. Trimming stripped 3 bases from V and 0 bases from J, with 6 bases between. The CDR3 bases are TGTGCCAGCAGTGATCTTAGCTCTGGAAACACCATATATTTT. Protein: CASSDLSSGNTIYF. Filled out from reference TRBV25-1 and TRBJ1-3, the complete variable domain reads EADIYQTPRYLVIGTGKKITLECSQTMGHDKMYWYQQDPGMELHLIHYSYGVNSTEKGDLSSESTVSRIRTEHFPLTLESARPSHTSQYLCASSDLSSGNTIYFGEGSWLTVV.

This clone was recorded only once. This sequence joins TRBV7-3 and TRBJ2-5, with D maybe TRBD1 (6 bases). V was cut by 5 bases and J by 4 bases, with 11 bases left in between. The V gene's germline CDR1 is SGHTA and CDR2 FQGTGA. This CDR3 has 13 amino acids. CDR3 nucleotide sequence: TGTGCCAGCAGCGTGGGACAATCAGAGACCCAGTACTTC. This gives the protein CASSVGQSETQYF.

The chain combines TRBV27 with TRBJ2-7; a weak D match, TRBD1 (5 bases). CDR1 and CDR2 from the germline V gene are MNHEY and SMNVEV (reference sequence). This CDR3 region has 12 residues. V gave up 6 bases and J gave up 6 bases, with 12 bases separating them. CDR3 residues: CASSSPRGEQYF. For the CDR3, the DNA is TGTGCCAGCAGCTCCCCAAGGGGCGAGCAGTACTTC.

The rearrangement joins TRBV19 to TRBJ1-1; D gene uncertain. The CDR3 consists of 11 residues. Germline CDR1 is LNHDA and CDR2 is SQIVND (reference sequence). V was shortened by 10 bases and J by 4 bases, with 10 bases between the two germline ends. CDR3 DNA: TGTGCCACCCAATATTTCACTGAAGCTTTCTTT. It is translated as CATQYFTEAFF.

The chain combines TRBV14 with TRBJ2-2; 8 positions agree with TRBD2. Germline V lookup: CDR1 SGHDN, CDR2 FVKESK. CDR3 length equals 15 residues. The V segment lost 2 bases and the J segment 4 bases; nucleotides outside the gene matches: 3. This CDR3 reads CASSQRGGRTGELFF. DNA of the CDR3: TGTGCCAGCAGCCAACGGGGGGGTCGCACCGGGGAGCTGTTTTTT.

The J gene is TRBJ2-7, the V gene TRBV5-1; D gene ambiguous. CDR3 length equals 14 residues. Germline CDR1 is SGHRS and CDR2 is YFSETQ. The V gene lost 0 bases and the J gene lost 5 bases, with 12 bases spanning the gap. The CDR3, as DNA: TGCGCCAGCAGCTTGGTTAGGTTACCCCACGAGCAGTACTTC. Protein product: CASSLVRLPHEQYF.

The chain recombines TRBV9 with TRBJ2-3; D possibly corresponds to TRBD1 (5 bases). The germline V gene encodes CDR1 SGDLS and CDR2 YYNGEE. Trimming removed 0 bases at V and 3 bases at J, with 8 bases between. The CDR3 has 14 residues. CDR3 coding DNA: TGTGCCAGCAGCGTAGCTTCAGGGACAGATACGCAGTATTTT. Its protein is CASSVASGTDTQYF. The full variable domain, completed using reference TRBV9 and TRBJ2-3, is DSGVTQTPKHLITATGQRVTLRCSPRSGDLSVYWYQQSLDQGLQFLIQYYNGEERAKGNILERFSAQQFPDLHSELNLSSLELGDSALYFCASSVASGTDTQYFGPGTRLTVL.

The chain recombines TRBV18 with TRBJ1-2; 9 positions match TRBD1. In germline, CDR1 is KGHSH, CDR2 LQKENI. This CDR3 has 14 residues. The V and J ends lost 4 bases and 3 bases, in that order; junction bases with no gene match: 3. The CDR3 nucleotides are TGTGCCAGCTCACGGGACAGGGCAGACTATGGCTACACCTTC. Translating gives CASSRDRADYGYTF.

The J gene is TRBJ1-5, the V gene TRBV25-1; tentatively, D is TRBD1 (5 bases). Germline CDR1 is MGHDK and CDR2 is SYGVNS. The CDR3 loop spans 14 amino acids. Trimming removed 1 base at V and 2 bases at J, with 6 bases between. The CDR3 nucleotides read TGTGCCAGCAGTGAATGGGGGGGCAATCAGCCCCAGCATTTT. Translation: CASSEWGGNQPQHF.

This clone was observed a handful of times. This chain uses TRBV7-8 with TRBJ1-3; D might be TRBD1 (5 bases). Germline-derived CDR1 and CDR2 are SGHVS and FQNEAQ. CDR3 length equals 16 residues. Deletions cut 1 base from V and 0 bases from J, with 10 bases between. CDR3 region: CASSLVGGNSGNTIYF. CDR3 nucleotide sequence: TGTGCCAGCAGCTTAGTGGGGGGAAACTCTGGAAACACCATATATTTT.

The V call is TRBV5-6, the J call TRBJ2-3; D not resolved. The V end was cut by 5 bases, the J end by 1 base, with 8 bases between. The CDR3 spans 13 residues. CDR1 and CDR2 (germline): SGHDT, YYEEEE. CDR3 DNA sequence: TGTGCCAGCAGTCAAAGCGGCACAGATACGCAGTATTTT. Translated: CASSQSGTDTQYF.

The V and J genes are TRBV5-6 and TRBJ2-2, with D perhaps TRBD1 (6 bases). The CDR3 has 15 residues. Germline-derived CDR1 and CDR2 are SGHDT and YYEEEE. V gave up 4 bases and J gave up 6 bases, with 16 bases separating them. CDR3 in DNA: TGTGCCAGCAGCAACCGGGACACAAGTCCCGGGGAGCTGTTTTTT. Translation gives CASSNRDTSPGELFF.

The CDR3 spells CASSAPFTDTQYF. The CDR3 nucleotides are TGTGCCAGCAGTGCGCCCTTCACAGATACGCAGTATTTT. The J gene is TRBJ2-3, the V gene TRBV2; D gene ambiguous. Germline CDR1 SNHLY, CDR2 FYNNEI. The CDR3 has 13 amino acids. Trimming took off 4 bases at V and 2 bases at J, with 7 bases between the two ends.

The chain couples TRBV2 to TRBJ1-3; a possible D gene is TRBD1 (5 bases). V lost 7 bases to trimming and J lost 2 bases, with 12 bases between them. Germline-derived CDR1 and CDR2 are SNHLY and FYNNEI. The CDR3 is 14 residues long. The CDR3 coding sequence is TGTGCCAGCAACGAAGGGACTCCTGGAAACACCATATATTTT. Translation: CASNEGTPGNTIYF.

V usage is TRBV13 and J usage is TRBJ2-7; 12 bases map to TRBD2. Germline V CDR1 and CDR2: PRHDT, FYEKMQ (reference sequence). The length of the CDR3 is 18 residues. With 5 bases clipped from V and 2 bases from J, the junction kept 13 bases outside the gene matches. CDR3 DNA sequence: TGTGCCAGCAGCCCGAGGACCGGACTAGCGGGGTCCCCCTACGAGCAGTACTTC. Its translation is CASSPRTGLAGSPYEQYF. Variable domain in full (rest from reference TRBV13 and TRBJ2-7): AAGVIQSPRHLIKEKRETATLKCYPIPRHDTVYWYQQGPGQDPQFLISFYEKMQSDKGSIPDRFSAQQFSDYHSELNMSSLELGDSALYFCASSPRTGLAGSPYEQYFGPGTRLTVT.

The V call is TRBV7-2, the J call TRBJ2-3; D may be TRBD1 or TRBD2 (5 bases each). Looked up from germline, CDR1 is SGHTA and CDR2 is FQGNSA. Trimming pared 1 base from V and 2 bases from J, leaving 10 bases between. The CDR3 has 15 residues. The DNA for the CDR3 is TGTGCCAGCAGCTTAGACGGGGCGATCACAGATACGCAGTATTTT. Amino acid sequence: CASSLDGAITDTQYF.

This sequence joins TRBV7-9 and TRBJ1-5; tentatively, D is TRBD1 (6 bases). Germline V CDR1 and CDR2: SEHNR, FQNEAQ (reference sequence). The CDR3 loop spans 16 amino acids. Trimming took off 4 bases at V and 9 bases at J, with 22 bases between the two ends. The CDR3 loop is CASSSTGGGGDWPQHF. The CDR3 DNA reads as TGTGCCAGCAGCTCAACCGGGGGCGGAGGGGACTGGCCCCAGCATTTT. Drawing the rest from reference TRBV7-9 and TRBJ1-5, the complete variable domain is DTGVSQNPRHKITKRGQNVTFRCDPISEHNRLYWYRQTLGQGPEFLTYFQNEAQLEKSRLLSDRFSAERPKGSFSTLEIQRTEQGDSAMYLCASSSTGGGGDWPQHFGDGTRLSIL.

This chain links TRBV5-1 with TRBJ1-1; D uncertain. V was clipped by 3 bases and J by 3 bases, with 18 bases between them. CDR1 and CDR2 from the germline V gene are SGHRS and YFSETQ. The length of the CDR3 is 16 residues. CDR3 in DNA: TGCGCCAGCAGCTCCCCGTCGGGCGGTATGGACACTGAAGCTTTCTTT. Its translation: CASSSPSGGMDTEAFF.

The chain uses TRBV5-1 and TRBJ2-7; a possible D gene is TRBD2 (5 bases). The ends were cut back, 0 bases at V and 0 bases at J, with 10 bases in the middle. Germline CDR1 is SGHRS and CDR2 is YFSETQ. This CDR3 has 15 amino acids. CDR3 in amino acids: CASSLASISSYEQYF. CDR3 DNA: TGCGCCAGCAGCTTGGCTAGCATAAGCTCCTACGAGCAGTACTTC.

The count of this clone is one. The chain is built from TRBV6-6 and TRBJ1-1; D is unclear. This CDR3 region has 13 residues. Germline V gene lookup returns CDR1 MNHNY and CDR2 SVGAGI (reference sequence). Trimming left V 6 bases short and J 5 bases short, with 13 bases between. Here the CDR3 DNA reads TGTGCCAGCAGCAAGCTTATGGGGACTGAAGCTTTCTTT. Protein: CASSKLMGTEAFF.